The present entry profiles one T cell receptor (beta chain) with its context. Its antigen is not known. The sample is drawn from a study of OX40 agonist ivuxolimab in advanced cancers. Study-level information: Hepatocellular carcinoma, melanoma, renal cell or head and neck cancer was diagnosed in the dose-escalation patients. General study results and limits: Expansion of clones was among the lowest in partial responders at 0.1-3.0 mg/kg. At doses 0.1 to 3.0 mg/kg, CD4+ and CD8+ clones expanded. Relative to CD4+ cells, CD8+ T cells on average had more expanded clones.

Trimming stripped 0 bases from V and 10 bases from J, with 12 bases between. The CDR3 consists of 13 residues. Germline loops: CDR1 SGHNT, CDR2 YYREEE (reference sequence). The data were produced by immunoSEQ multiplex PCR, yet TCRdb's version contains in-frame clones alone and is incomplete. The sample lists more than 65,000 clones; approximately 89% were seen once. The chain has TRBV5-4 and TRBJ2-3, with D possibly matching TRBD2 (5 bases). This specimen consisted of CD4+ or CD8+ T cells sorted from blood, obtained in a trial of the OX40 agonist ivuxolimab. The origin of this receptor is an adult with an advanced solid tumor such as melanoma, head and neck, liver or kidney cancer. The CDR3 is CASSLAPEDSQYF. The CDR3 DNA is TGTGCCAGCAGCTTGGCTCCCGAGGACTCGCAGTATTTT.